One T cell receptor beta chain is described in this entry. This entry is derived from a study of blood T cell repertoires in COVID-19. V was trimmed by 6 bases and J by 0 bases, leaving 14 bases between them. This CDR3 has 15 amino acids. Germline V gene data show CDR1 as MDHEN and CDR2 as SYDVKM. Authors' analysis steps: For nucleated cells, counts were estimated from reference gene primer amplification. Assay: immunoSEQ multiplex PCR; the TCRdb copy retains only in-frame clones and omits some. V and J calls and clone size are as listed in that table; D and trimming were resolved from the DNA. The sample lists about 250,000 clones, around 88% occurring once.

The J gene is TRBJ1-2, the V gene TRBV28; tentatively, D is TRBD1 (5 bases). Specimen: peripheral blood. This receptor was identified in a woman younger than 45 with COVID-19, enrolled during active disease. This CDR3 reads CASRKPRGANYGYTF. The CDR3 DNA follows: TGTGCCAGCAGGAAACCACGGGGGGCTAACTATGGCTACACCTTC.